This TCR beta chain was recovered during a study of post-analysis software for immune sequencing data. Germline V CDR1 and CDR2: ENHRY, SYGVKD. After removal of 7 bases from V and 2 bases from J, the junction contained 3 bases not matched to a gene. The CDR3 has 13 residues. Worth noting for this clonotype: The antigen is unknown.

TCR beta cDNA libraries had unique molecular identifiers. With 1 to 10 million T cells as the source, 400,000 to 550,000 cDNA molecules resulted. One entry per CDR3 protein, called by TCRdb with MiXCR from the PCR reads. The sample contains about 820,000 distinct CDR3 sequences, 53% of which appear only once. The study's findings and limits: Patients carried a handful of TRBV segments more frequently than controls did, and TRBV5-6, TRBV5-1 and TRBV20-1 were among them. Controls' normalized Chao1 diversity significantly exceeded that of multiple sclerosis patients.

The TCR originated in a girl between 5 and 17 years old with multiple sclerosis. Input material: blood. The rearrangement links TRBV10-3 to TRBJ2-3; TRBD1 matches 7 bases. The CDR3: CAIMGQITDTQYF. The CDR3, as DNA: TGTGCCATCATGGGACAGATCACAGATACGCAGTATTTT.